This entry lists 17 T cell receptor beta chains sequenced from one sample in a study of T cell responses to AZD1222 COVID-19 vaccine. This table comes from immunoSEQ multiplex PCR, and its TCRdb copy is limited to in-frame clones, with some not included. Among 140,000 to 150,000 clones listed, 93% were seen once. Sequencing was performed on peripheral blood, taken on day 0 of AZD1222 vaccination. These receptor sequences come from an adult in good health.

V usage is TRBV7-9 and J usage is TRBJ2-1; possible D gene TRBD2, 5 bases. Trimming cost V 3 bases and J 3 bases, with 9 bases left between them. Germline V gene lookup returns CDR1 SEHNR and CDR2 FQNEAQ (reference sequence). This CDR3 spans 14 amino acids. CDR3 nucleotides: TGTGCCAGCAGCTTCGAGGGAGACTACAATGAGCAGTTCTTC. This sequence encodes CASSFEGDYNEQFF.

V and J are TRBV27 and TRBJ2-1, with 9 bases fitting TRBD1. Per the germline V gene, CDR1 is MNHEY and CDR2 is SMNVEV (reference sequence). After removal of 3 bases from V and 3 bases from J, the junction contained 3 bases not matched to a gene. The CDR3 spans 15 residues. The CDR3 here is CASSLRTGVYNEQFF. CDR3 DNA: TGTGCCAGCAGTTTGCGGACAGGGGTCTACAATGAGCAGTTCTTC.

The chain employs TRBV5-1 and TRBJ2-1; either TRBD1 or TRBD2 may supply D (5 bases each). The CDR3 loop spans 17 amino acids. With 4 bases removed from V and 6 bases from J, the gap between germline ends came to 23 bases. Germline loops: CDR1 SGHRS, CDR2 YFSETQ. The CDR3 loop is CASSESPAGTGINEQFF. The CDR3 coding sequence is TGCGCCAGCAGCGAATCCCCCGCCGGGACGGGGATCAATGAGCAGTTCTTC. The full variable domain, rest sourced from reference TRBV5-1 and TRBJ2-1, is KAGVTQTPRYLIKTRGQQVTLSCSPISGHRSVSWYQQTPGQGLQFLFEYFSETQRNKGNFPGRFSGRQFSNSRSEMNVSTLELGDSALYLCASSESPAGTGINEQFFGPGTRLTVL.

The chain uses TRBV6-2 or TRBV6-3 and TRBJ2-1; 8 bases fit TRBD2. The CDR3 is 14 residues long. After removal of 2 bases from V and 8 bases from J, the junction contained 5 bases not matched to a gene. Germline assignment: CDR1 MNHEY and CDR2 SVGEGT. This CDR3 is CASSYGREVDEQFF. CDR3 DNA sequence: TGTGCCAGCAGTTACGGGCGGGAGGTAGATGAGCAGTTCTTC.

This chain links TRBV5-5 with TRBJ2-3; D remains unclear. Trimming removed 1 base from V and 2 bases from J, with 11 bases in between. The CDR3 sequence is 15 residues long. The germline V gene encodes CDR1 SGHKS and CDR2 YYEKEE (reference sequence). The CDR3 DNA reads TGTGCCAGCAGCTTGATTTCCGGAGTCACAGATACGCAGTATTTT. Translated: CASSLISGVTDTQYF.

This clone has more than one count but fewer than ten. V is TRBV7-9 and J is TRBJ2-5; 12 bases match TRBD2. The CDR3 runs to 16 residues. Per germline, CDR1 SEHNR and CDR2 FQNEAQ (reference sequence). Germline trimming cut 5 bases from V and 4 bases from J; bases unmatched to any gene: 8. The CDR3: CASSHILAGGGETQYF. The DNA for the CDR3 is TGTGCCAGCAGCCATATACTAGCGGGAGGAGGAGAGACCCAGTACTTC.

CDR3 amino acids: CATANRSYEQYF. The CDR3 region has the DNA TGTGCCACAGCCAACCGATCCTACGAGCAGTACTTC. This chain connects TRBV10-3 to TRBJ2-7; the D is unclear. Germline V gives CDR1 ENHRY, CDR2 SYGVKD. CDR3 size: 12 residues. V was shortened by 10 bases and J by 1 base, with 11 bases between the two germline ends.

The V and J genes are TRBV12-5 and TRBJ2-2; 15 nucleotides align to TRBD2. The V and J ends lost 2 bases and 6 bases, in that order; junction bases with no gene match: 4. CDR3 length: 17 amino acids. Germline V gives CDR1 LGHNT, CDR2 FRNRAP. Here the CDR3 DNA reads TGTGCTAGTGGTTTGTGGACTAGCGGGAGGGCCTCCGGGGAGCTGTTTTTT. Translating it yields CASGLWTSGRASGELFF.

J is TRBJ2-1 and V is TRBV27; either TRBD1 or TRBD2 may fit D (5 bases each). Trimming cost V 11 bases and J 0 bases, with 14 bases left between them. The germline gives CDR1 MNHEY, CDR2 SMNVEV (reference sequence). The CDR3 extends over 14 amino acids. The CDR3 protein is CASRDLFSYNEQFF. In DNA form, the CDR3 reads TGTGCCTCCCGGGACCTTTTCTCCTACAATGAGCAGTTCTTC.

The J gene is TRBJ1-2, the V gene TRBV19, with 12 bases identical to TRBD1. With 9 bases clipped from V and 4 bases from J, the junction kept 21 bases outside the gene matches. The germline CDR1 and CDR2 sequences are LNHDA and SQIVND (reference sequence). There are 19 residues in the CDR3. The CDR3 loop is CASTPGQGAFHRAGYGYTF. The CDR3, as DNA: TGTGCCAGCACACCGGGACAGGGGGCTTTTCATCGAGCGGGCTATGGCTACACCTTC.

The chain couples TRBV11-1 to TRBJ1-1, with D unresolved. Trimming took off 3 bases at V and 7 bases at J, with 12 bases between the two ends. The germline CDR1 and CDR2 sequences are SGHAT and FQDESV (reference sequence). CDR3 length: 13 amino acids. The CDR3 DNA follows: TGTGCCAGCAGCTTGGCCGGAGGCTTTGAAGCTTTCTTT. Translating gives CASSLAGGFEAFF.

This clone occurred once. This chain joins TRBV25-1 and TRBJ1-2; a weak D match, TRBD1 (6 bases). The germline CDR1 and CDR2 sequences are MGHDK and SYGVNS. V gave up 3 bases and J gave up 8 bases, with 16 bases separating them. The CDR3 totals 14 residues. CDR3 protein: CASSDRGGESGYTF. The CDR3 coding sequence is TGTGCCAGCAGTGATCGGGGGGGCGAGTCAGGCTACACCTTC.

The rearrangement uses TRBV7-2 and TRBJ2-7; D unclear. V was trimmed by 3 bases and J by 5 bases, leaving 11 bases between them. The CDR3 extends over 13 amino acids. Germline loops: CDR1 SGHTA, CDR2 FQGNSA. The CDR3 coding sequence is TGTGCCAGCAGCTTGAAGGATTTGGACGAGCAGTACTTC. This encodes CASSLKDLDEQYF. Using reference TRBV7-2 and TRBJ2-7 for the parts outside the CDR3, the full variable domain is GAGVSQSPSNKVTEKGKDVELRCDPISGHTALYWYRQSLGQGLEFLIYFQGNSAPDKSGLPSDRFSAERTGGSVSTLTIQRTQQEDSAVYLCASSLKDLDEQYFGPGTRLTVT.

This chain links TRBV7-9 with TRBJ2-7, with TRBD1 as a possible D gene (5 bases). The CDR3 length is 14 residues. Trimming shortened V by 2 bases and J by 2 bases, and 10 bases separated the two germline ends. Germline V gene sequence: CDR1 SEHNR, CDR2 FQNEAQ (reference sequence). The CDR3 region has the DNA TGTGCCAGCAGCTTAAATGTAGGGGCCTACGAGCAGTACTTC. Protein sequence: CASSLNVGAYEQYF.

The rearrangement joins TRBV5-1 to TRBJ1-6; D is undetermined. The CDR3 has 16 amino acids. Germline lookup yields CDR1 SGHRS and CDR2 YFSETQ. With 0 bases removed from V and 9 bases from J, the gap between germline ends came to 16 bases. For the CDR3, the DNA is TGCGCCAGCAGCTTGGAGGAACGGGTCGGAGGTTCACCCCTCCACTTT. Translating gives CASSLEERVGGSPLHF.

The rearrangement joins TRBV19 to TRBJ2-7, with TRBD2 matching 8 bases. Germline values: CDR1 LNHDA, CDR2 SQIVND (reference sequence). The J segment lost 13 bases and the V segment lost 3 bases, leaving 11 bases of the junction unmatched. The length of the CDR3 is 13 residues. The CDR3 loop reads CASSIRGAGAPYF. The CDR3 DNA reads TGTGCCAGTAGTATTCGGGGAGCGGGAGCGCCTTACTTC.

The CDR3 bases are TGTGCCAGTAGTATAGGCGGGAGGACGGGCAATGAGCAGTTCTTC. Amino acids: CASSIGGRTGNEQFF. The chain combines TRBV19 with TRBJ2-1, with 8 bases aligning to TRBD2. Germline CDR1 is LNHDA and CDR2 is SQIVND (reference sequence). The trim removed 1 base at V and 6 bases at J, leaving 5 bases unmatched. There are 15 residues in the CDR3.